Listed here are 21 T cell receptor beta chains from one sample, sequenced in a study of T cell responses to AZD1222 COVID-19 vaccine. Sequencing used immunoSEQ multiplex PCR; TCRdb keeps in-frame clones, though not all of them. Of 95,000 to 150,000 clones listed, approximately 90% are singletons. The material sequenced was peripheral blood, taken on day 0 of AZD1222 vaccination. These receptor sequences come from an adult in good health.

The gene calls are TRBV27 and TRBJ1-2, with D maybe TRBD1 (5 bases). Germline CDR1 is MNHEY and CDR2 is SMNVEV (reference sequence). CDR3 length equals 14 residues. The germline V and J ends were trimmed by 6 bases and 5 bases, with 16 bases remaining between them. This CDR3 is CASSRKGEGYGYTF. For the CDR3, the DNA is TGTGCCAGCAGCCGTAAAGGAGAGGGGTATGGCTACACCTTC.

The V call is TRBV2, the J call TRBJ2-4, with D maybe TRBD2 (5 bases). This CDR3 region has 19 residues. Germline V gene data show CDR1 as SNHLY and CDR2 as FYNNEI. Trimming removed 4 bases from V and 2 bases from J, with 24 bases in between. The CDR3 nucleotides are TGTGCCAGCAGTGTTAGCGAGCTCCCTAATCGTCCCCCCAAAAACATTCAGTACTTC. This sequence encodes CASSVSELPNRPPKNIQYF.

The gene calls are TRBV15 and TRBJ1-2; no reliable D call. Germline V lookup: CDR1 LNHNV, CDR2 YYDKDF (reference sequence). V gave up 0 bases and J gave up 6 bases, with 14 bases separating them. This CDR3 has 15 amino acids. The CDR3 DNA reads TGTGCCACCAGCAGAGATCGGGCAGCTCGGGATGGCTACACCTTC. Translated, it gives CATSRDRAARDGYTF.

This rearrangement joins TRBV27 to TRBJ1-2, with no clear D. The CDR3 consists of 15 residues. The V gene lost 6 bases and the J gene lost 0 bases, with 14 bases spanning the gap. The germline CDR1 and CDR2 sequences are MNHEY and SMNVEV (reference sequence). CDR3 DNA: TGTGCCAGCAGCCTAGTTGGCACCCCTAACTATGGCTACACCTTC. The encoded protein is CASSLVGTPNYGYTF.

V and J are TRBV14 and TRBJ1-1; the D gene is possibly TRBD1 (5 bases). In germline, CDR1 is SGHDN, CDR2 FVKESK. V was clipped by 1 base and J by 1 base, with 13 bases between them. CDR3 length: 16 amino acids. DNA for the CDR3: TGTGCCAGCAGCCAAGTCCCAGGGAAGGCGAACACTGAAGCTTTCTTT. Its protein product is CASSQVPGKANTEAFF.

This rearrangement joins TRBV10-2 to TRBJ1-6, with 7 bases aligning to TRBD1. Germline V CDR1 and CDR2: WSHSY, SAAADI. Trimming cost V 1 base and J 8 bases; bases outside gene matches: 5. CDR3 length: 15 residues. The CDR3 nucleotides read TGCGCCAGCAGTGAGTGGGGACAGAATGATTCACCCCTCCACTTT. Protein sequence: CASSEWGQNDSPLHF.

The rearrangement uses TRBV28 and TRBJ1-2; D is unclear. The V end lost 4 bases, the J end lost 0 bases, and 9 bases lay between the germline ends. CDR3 length: 14 residues. Looked up from germline, CDR1 is MDHEN and CDR2 is SYDVKM. The CDR3 is CASSSDGANYGYTF. The CDR3 DNA reads as TGTGCCAGCAGTTCGGACGGAGCTAACTATGGCTACACCTTC.

This clone appeared once. V is TRBV30 and J is TRBJ1-1; TRBD1 agrees at 7 bases. Germline CDR1 reads GTSNPN; CDR2 reads SVGIG (reference sequence). The CDR3 length is 13 residues. The ends lost 2 bases at V and 1 base at J; junction bases unmatched: 1. This chain's CDR3 is CAWSSGGNTEAFF. The CDR3 coding sequence is TGTGCCTGGAGTTCAGGGGGGAACACTGAAGCTTTCTTT.

The V and J genes are TRBV3-1 (or the pseudogene TRBV3-2) and TRBJ2-7; D could derive from TRBD1 or TRBD2 (6 bases each). This CDR3 has 14 residues. Germline-derived CDR1 and CDR2 are LGHDT and YNNKEL (reference sequence). V lost 4 bases and J lost 7, with 17 bases in between. CDR3 nucleotide sequence: TGTGCCAGCAGCCCTTTCCCCCAGGGGAGGGAGCAGTACTTC. Translating it yields CASSPFPQGREQYF.

The chain has TRBV27 and TRBJ1-5; TRBD1 matches 8 bases. The CDR3 runs to 18 residues. With 4 bases clipped from V and 0 bases from J, the junction kept 11 bases outside the gene matches. Germline-derived CDR1 and CDR2 are MNHEY and SMNVEV (reference sequence). The CDR3 is CASSSKTGATYSNQPQHF. CDR3 DNA: TGTGCCAGCAGTTCGAAGACAGGGGCCACGTATAGCAATCAGCCCCAGCATTTT.

The chain joins TRBV9 to TRBJ1-6; possible D gene TRBD1, 6 bases. Between the trimmed V and J ends, which lost 0 bases and 5 bases, there was a span of 12 bases. Germline lookup yields CDR1 SGDLS and CDR2 YYNGEE. The CDR3 consists of 16 residues. The CDR3 loop reads CASSVEAGADNSPLHF. CDR3 in DNA: TGTGCCAGCAGCGTAGAGGCAGGGGCCGATAATTCACCCCTCCACTTT.

The chain carries TRBV18 and TRBJ1-5, with D hard to call. The CDR3 runs to 12 residues. The germline CDR1 and CDR2 sequences are KGHSH and LQKENI. The V and J ends lost 3 bases and 5 bases respectively, with 5 bases between them. CDR3 loop: CASSPSDQPQHF. CDR3 bases: TGTGCCAGCTCACCGTCGGATCAGCCCCAGCATTTT.

This chain links TRBV7-8 with TRBJ1-5; 7 nucleotides match TRBD1. V was clipped by 5 bases and J by 0 bases; unmatched bases: 7. The CDR3 is 16 residues long. Germline CDR1 is SGHVS and CDR2 is FQNEAQ. The CDR3 DNA reads as TGTGCCAGCAGCGCGAGGACAGGTAATAGCAATCAGCCCCAGCATTTT. This sequence encodes CASSARTGNSNQPQHF.

This clone was seen just once. The genes are TRBV11-2 and TRBJ2-7; 7 nucleotides agree with TRBD2. Per germline, CDR1 SGHAT and CDR2 FQNNGV. The V gene end was trimmed by 1 base and the J gene end by 1 base; junction bases not matched to a gene: 10. The CDR3 has 17 residues. CDR3 region: CASSLGLKRDLSYEQYF. For the CDR3, the DNA is TGTGCCAGCAGCTTAGGGTTGAAGCGGGACCTGTCCTACGAGCAGTACTTC. Looking up the rest from reference TRBV11-2 and TRBJ2-7 gives the full variable domain: EAGVAQSPRYKIIEKRQSVAFWCNPISGHATLYWYQQILGQGPKLLIQFQNNGVVDDSQLPKDRFSAERLKGVDSTLKIQPAKLEDSAVYLCASSLGLKRDLSYEQYFGPGTRLTVT.

The V gene is TRBV2, the J gene TRBJ2-1; 12 positions agree with TRBD1. Trimming removed 8 bases from V and 9 bases from J; junction bases left unmatched: 11. This CDR3 is built from 15 residues. Germline assignment: CDR1 SNHLY and CDR2 FYNNEI. The CDR3 reads CASGSGTGGGSEQFF. Here the CDR3 DNA reads TGTGCCAGCGGTTCCGGGACAGGGGGCGGGAGTGAGCAGTTCTTC.

This chain connects TRBV19 to TRBJ2-5, with 7 positions matching TRBD1. Germline V gene data show CDR1 as LNHDA and CDR2 as SQIVND (reference sequence). This CDR3 is 12 amino acids long. V lost 10 bases to trimming and J lost 4 bases; unmatched junction nucleotides: 6. CDR3 sequence reads: CAIRTGTETQYF. The DNA for the CDR3 is TGTGCCATCCGGACAGGAACAGAGACCCAGTACTTC.

The table lists this clone with a count of one. This sequence joins TRBV28 and TRBJ2-7; possible D gene TRBD2, 6 bases. CDR3 length: 14 amino acids. Germline-derived CDR1 and CDR2 are MDHEN and SYDVKM. Trimming took off 3 bases at V and 4 bases at J, with 13 bases between the two ends. The CDR3 here is CASSFVGGDYEQYF. The CDR3 DNA is TGTGCCAGCAGTTTCGTGGGCGGGGATTACGAGCAGTACTTC.

On this clone itself: The junction departs from the called germline gene at one end, perhaps through a read error. The V gene is TRBV24-1, the J gene TRBJ2-2; no reliable D call. The germline V gene encodes CDR1 KGHDR and CDR2 SFDVKD. This CDR3 comprises 12 residues. CDR3 sequence: CATSGNTGELFF. CDR3 nucleotide sequence: TGTGCCACTAGTGGGAACACCGGGGAGCTGTTTTTT.

To note about this clone: This same CDR3 is encoded by further DNA sequences in the sample. The chain carries TRBV30 and TRBJ2-7; D gene ambiguous. The CDR3 loop spans 11 amino acids. Trimming removed 3 bases from V and 2 bases from J, with 5 bases in between. The germline gives CDR1 GTSNPN, CDR2 SVGIG (reference sequence). CDR3 residues: CAWSRAYEQYF. The CDR3 region has the DNA TGTGCCTGGAGCCGAGCCTACGAGCAGTACTTC.

J is TRBJ1-2 and V is TRBV28, with D possibly TRBD1 on 6 matching bases. The germline V and J ends were trimmed by 4 bases and 4 bases, with 22 bases remaining between them. The length of the CDR3 is 17 residues. CDR1 and CDR2 from the germline V gene are MDHEN and SYDVKM. CDR3: CASSYPGGATVVYGYTF. CDR3 nucleotide sequence: TGTGCCAGCAGTTACCCTGGGGGCGCGACGGTGGTCTATGGCTACACCTTC.

V gene TRBV3-1 (or the pseudogene TRBV3-2) combines with J gene TRBJ2-5; 11 nucleotides align to TRBD1. The germline V gene encodes CDR1 LGHDT and CDR2 YNNKEL (reference sequence). J gave up 5 bases and V 5 bases, and 4 bases lay outside the gene matches. CDR3 size: 14 residues. The CDR3 DNA sequence: TGTGCCAGCAGCTTGGGACAGGGGGGGGAGACCCAGTACTTC. It yields the protein CASSLGQGGETQYF.